The entry below gives a single T cell receptor beta chain sequence along with its context. Antigen: not known. TCRdb's copy holds only in-frame clones and misses some; the assay was immunoSEQ multiplex PCR. The data show fewer than 25,000 clones, 70% to 90% seen once. V was clipped by 0 bases and J by 1 base, with 7 bases between them. The length of the CDR3 is 14 residues. The germline CDR1 and CDR2 sequences are SGHTS and YDEGEE. This record comes from a study of T cells in narcolepsy. Study-level information: Healthy controls were enrolled alongside patients with narcolepsy type 1 or type 2. Study findings and constraints: Autoreactive clonotypes reportedly recurred in blood of same and different patients, not controls. Same-patient CSF and blood CD4+ T cell clonotypes included HCRT-specific and TRIB2-specific autoreactive ones. Autoreactive clone sequences were missing from some blood memory CD4+ repertoires.

This chain links TRBV5-8 with TRBJ1-1; no firm D call. The TCR sequence derives from a human donor in good health. The sample was memory (CD45RA-) CD4+ T cells from blood. The CDR3 nucleotides are TGTGCCAGCAGCTTGGAACCAGGGAACACTGAAGCTTTCTTT. Residues: CASSLEPGNTEAFF.